This passage covers 4 T cell receptor beta chains from one sample sequenced in a study of blood T cell repertoires in COVID-19. The table came from immunoSEQ multiplex PCR; TCRdb's copy has only in-frame clones and leaves some out. Of 25,000 to 35,000 clones listed, approximately 89% are singletons. Sample: peripheral blood. The receptors shown here come from a man at least 80 years old with acute or convalescent COVID-19.

The rearrangement joins TRBV7-8 to TRBJ2-5; D is unresolved. V lost 5 bases and J lost 4, with 14 bases in between. CDR3 size: 14 residues. Germline lookup yields CDR1 SGHVS and CDR2 FQNEAQ. This chain's CDR3 is CASSPAGFGETQYF. CDR3 nucleotides: TGTGCCAGCAGCCCGGCCGGGTTCGGAGAGACCCAGTACTTC.

The CDR3 reads CASSLAGRAAADTQYF. CDR3 DNA: TGTGCCAGCAGCTTAGCCGGGAGGGCCGCCGCAGATACGCAGTATTTT. This sequence joins TRBV7-2 and TRBJ2-3; 8 bases match TRBD2. After removal of 0 bases from V and 4 bases from J, the junction contained 6 bases not matched to a gene. CDR3 length: 16 amino acids. Germline V gene lookup returns CDR1 SGHTA and CDR2 FQGNSA.

The rearrangement links TRBV24-1 to TRBJ2-5, with D maybe TRBD2 (7 bases). V gave up 0 bases and J gave up 5 bases, with 15 bases separating them. Germline V CDR1 and CDR2: KGHDR, SFDVKD. This CDR3 contains 16 residues. CDR3 nucleotide sequence: TGTGCCACCAGTGATTTGCCCGACGGGGGGCCGGAGACCCAGTACTTC. It codes for CATSDLPDGGPETQYF.

The sample holds one count of this clone. This sequence joins TRBV6-5 and TRBJ2-3; 10 bases agree with TRBD1. CDR1 is MNHEY, CDR2 SVGAGI, per germline. The CDR3 loop spans 16 amino acids. Trimming took 4 bases from V and 1 from J; bases not matched to a gene: 5. The CDR3 nucleotides are TGTGCCAGCAGTTCACCCGGGACAGGGGGCACAGATACGCAGTATTTT. Its translation: CASSSPGTGGTDTQYF.